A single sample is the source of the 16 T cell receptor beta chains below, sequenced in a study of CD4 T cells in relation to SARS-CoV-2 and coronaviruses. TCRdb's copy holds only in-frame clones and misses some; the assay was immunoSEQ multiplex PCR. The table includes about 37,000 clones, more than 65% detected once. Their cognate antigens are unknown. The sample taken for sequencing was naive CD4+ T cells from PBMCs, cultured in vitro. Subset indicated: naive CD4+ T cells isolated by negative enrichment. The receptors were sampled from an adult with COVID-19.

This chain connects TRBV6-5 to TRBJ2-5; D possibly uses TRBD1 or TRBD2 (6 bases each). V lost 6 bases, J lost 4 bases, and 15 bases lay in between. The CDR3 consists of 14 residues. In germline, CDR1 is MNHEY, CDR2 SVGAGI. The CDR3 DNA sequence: TGTGCCAGCAGACCAGTTGGGGGGCGAGAGACCCAGTACTTC. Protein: CASRPVGGRETQYF.

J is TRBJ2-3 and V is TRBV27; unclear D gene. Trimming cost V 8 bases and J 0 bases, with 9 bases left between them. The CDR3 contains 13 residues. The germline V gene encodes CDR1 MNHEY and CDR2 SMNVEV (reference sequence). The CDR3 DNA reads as TGTGCCAGCCGTCCCTCTAGCACAGATACGCAGTATTTT. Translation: CASRPSSTDTQYF.

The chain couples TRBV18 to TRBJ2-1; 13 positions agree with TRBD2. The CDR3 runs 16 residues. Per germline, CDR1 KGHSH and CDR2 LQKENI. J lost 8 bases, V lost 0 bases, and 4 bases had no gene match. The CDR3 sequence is CASSPPTSGRRDEQFF. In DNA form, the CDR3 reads TGTGCCAGCTCACCACCGACTAGCGGGAGGAGGGATGAGCAGTTCTTC.

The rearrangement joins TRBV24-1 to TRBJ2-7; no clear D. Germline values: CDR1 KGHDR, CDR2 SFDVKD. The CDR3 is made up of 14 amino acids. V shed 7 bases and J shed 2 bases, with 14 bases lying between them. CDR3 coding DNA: TGTGCCACCAGCGGAAACGGCAGGACCTACGAGCAGTACTTC. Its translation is CATSGNGRTYEQYF.

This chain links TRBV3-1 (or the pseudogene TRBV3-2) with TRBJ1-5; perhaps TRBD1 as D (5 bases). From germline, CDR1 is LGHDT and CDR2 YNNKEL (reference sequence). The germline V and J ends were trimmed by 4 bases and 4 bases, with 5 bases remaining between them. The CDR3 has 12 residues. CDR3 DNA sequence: TGTGCCAGCAGCCGGGGGAATCAGCCCCAGCATTTT. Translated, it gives CASSRGNQPQHF.

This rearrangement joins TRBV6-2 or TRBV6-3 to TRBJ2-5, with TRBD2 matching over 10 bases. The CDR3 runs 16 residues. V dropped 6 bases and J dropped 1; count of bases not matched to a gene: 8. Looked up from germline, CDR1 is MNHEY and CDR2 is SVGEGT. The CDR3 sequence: CASSLLAGTFQETQYF. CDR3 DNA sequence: TGTGCCAGCAGCCTACTAGCGGGAACCTTCCAAGAGACCCAGTACTTC.

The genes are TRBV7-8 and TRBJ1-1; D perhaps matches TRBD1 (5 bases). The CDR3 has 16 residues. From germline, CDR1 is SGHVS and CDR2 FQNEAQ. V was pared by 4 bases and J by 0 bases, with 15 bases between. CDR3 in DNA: TGTGCCAGCAGCTACTTAGGTCGGACATTGAACACTGAAGCTTTCTTT. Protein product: CASSYLGRTLNTEAFF.

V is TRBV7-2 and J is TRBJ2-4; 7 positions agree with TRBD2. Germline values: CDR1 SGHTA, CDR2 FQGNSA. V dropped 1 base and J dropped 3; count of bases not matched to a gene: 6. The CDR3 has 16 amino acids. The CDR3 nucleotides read TGTGCCAGCAGCTTAGGAAGCGGGGTTGACAAAAACATTCAGTACTTC. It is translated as CASSLGSGVDKNIQYF.

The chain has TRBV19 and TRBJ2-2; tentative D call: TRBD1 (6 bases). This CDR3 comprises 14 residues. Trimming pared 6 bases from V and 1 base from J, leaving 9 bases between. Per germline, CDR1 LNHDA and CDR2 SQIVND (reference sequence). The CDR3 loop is CASRIQGNTGELFF. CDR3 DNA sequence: TGTGCCAGTAGGATACAGGGGAACACCGGGGAGCTGTTTTTT.

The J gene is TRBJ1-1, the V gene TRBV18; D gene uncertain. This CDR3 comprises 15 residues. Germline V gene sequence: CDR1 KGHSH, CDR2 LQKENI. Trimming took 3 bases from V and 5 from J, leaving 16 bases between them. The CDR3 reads CASSPSDGVQTEAFF. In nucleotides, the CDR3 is TGTGCCAGCTCACCCTCCGACGGAGTACAGACTGAAGCTTTCTTT. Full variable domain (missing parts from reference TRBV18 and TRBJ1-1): NAGVMQNPRHLVRRRGQEARLRCSPMKGHSHVYWYRQLPEEGLKFMVYLQKENIIDESGMPKERFSAEFPKEGPSILRIQQVVRGDSAAYFCASSPSDGVQTEAFFGQGTRLTVV.

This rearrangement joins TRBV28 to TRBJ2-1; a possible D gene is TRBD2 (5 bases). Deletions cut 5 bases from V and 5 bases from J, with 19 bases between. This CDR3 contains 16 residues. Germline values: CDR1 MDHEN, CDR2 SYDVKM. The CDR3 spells CASSRLDSGFNNEQFF. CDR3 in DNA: TGTGCCAGCAGTCGCCTGGATTCGGGATTTAACAATGAGCAGTTCTTC. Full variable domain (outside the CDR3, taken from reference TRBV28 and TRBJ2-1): DVKVTQSSRYLVKRTGEKVFLECVQDMDHENMFWYRQDPGLGLRLIYFSYDVKMKEKGDIPEGYSVSREKKERFSLILESASTNQTSMYLCASSRLDSGFNNEQFFGPGTRLTVL.

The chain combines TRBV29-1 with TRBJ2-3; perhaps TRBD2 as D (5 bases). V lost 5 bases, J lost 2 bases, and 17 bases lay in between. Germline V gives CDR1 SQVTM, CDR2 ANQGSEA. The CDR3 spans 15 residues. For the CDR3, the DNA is TGCAGCGTTTTCCCCGTCGGACTGTCCACAGATACGCAGTATTTT. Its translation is CSVFPVGLSTDTQYF.

CDR3 in DNA: TGTGCCTGGGGGAGGGCACAGGGGGGGAACTCCTACGAGCAGTACTTC. Its protein is CAWGRAQGGNSYEQYF. This chain links TRBV30 with TRBJ2-7; tentatively, D is TRBD1 (8 bases). This CDR3 contains 16 residues. Germline CDR1 reads GTSNPN; CDR2 reads SVGIG (reference sequence). The ends were cut back, 5 bases at V and 0 bases at J, with 20 bases in the middle.

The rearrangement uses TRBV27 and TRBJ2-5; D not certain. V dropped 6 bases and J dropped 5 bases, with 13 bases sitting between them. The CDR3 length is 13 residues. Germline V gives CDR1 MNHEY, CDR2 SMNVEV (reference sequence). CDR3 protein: CASRGQTMETQYF. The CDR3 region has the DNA TGTGCCAGCAGAGGCCAGACCATGGAGACCCAGTACTTC.

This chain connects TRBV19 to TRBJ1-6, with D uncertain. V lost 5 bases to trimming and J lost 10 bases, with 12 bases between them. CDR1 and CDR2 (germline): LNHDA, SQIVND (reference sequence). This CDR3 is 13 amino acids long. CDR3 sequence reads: CASSPERGSPLHF. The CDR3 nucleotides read TGTGCCAGTAGTCCGGAGCGAGGGTCACCCCTCCACTTT.

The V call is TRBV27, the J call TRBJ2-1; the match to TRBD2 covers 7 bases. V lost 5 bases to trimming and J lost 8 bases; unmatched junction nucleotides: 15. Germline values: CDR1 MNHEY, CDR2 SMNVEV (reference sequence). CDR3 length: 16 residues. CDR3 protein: CASSPRGGFGLHEQFF. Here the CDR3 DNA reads TGTGCCAGCAGTCCCCGGGGAGGGTTTGGATTGCATGAGCAGTTCTTC.